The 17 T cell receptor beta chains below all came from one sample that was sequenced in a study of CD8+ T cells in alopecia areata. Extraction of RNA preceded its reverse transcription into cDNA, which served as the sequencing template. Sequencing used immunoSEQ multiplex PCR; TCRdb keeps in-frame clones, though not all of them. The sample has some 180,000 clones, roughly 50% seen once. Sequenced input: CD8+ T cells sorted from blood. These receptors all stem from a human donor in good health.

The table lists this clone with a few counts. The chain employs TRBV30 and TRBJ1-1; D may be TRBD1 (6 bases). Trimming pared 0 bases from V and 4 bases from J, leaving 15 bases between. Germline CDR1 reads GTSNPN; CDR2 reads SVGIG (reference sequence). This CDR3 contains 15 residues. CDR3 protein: CAWSVNGGRGTEAFF. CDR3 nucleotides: TGTGCCTGGAGTGTGAACGGGGGCCGGGGCACTGAAGCTTTCTTT.

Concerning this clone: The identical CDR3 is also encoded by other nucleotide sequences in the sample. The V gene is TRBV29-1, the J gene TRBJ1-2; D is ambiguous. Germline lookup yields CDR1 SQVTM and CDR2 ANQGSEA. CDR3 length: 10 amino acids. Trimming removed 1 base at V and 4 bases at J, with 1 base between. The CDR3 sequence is CSVEGYGYTF. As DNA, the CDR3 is TGCAGCGTTGAAGGCTATGGCTACACCTTC.

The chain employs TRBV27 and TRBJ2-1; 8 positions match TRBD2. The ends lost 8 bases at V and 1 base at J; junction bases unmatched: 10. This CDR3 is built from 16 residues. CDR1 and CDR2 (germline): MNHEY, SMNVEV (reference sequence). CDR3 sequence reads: CASSHRGGGSYNEQFF. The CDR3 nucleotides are TGTGCCAGCTCGCACCGGGGGGGCGGGTCCTACAATGAGCAGTTCTTC.

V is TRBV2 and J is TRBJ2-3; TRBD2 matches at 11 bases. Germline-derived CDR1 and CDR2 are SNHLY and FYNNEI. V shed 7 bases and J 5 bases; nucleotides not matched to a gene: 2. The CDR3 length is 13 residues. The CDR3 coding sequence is TGTGCCAGCACTGGACTAGCGGGAGATACGCAGTATTTT. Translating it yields CASTGLAGDTQYF.

CDR3 bases: TGTGCCAGCAATTTTGGGACAGACTCCTACACCTTC. Its translation is CASNFGTDSYTF. The rearrangement joins TRBV25-1 to TRBJ1-2; 7 bases map to TRBD1. This CDR3 has 12 amino acids. Germline V lookup: CDR1 MGHDK, CDR2 SYGVNS. The V and J ends lost 7 bases and 10 bases, in that order; junction bases with no gene match: 9.

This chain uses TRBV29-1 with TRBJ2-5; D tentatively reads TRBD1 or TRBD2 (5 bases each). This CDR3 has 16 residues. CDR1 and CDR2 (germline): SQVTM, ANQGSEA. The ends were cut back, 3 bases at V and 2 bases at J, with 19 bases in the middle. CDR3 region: CSVDGFDGTPQETQYF. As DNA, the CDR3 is TGCAGCGTTGACGGTTTCGACGGGACCCCACAAGAGACCCAGTACTTC.

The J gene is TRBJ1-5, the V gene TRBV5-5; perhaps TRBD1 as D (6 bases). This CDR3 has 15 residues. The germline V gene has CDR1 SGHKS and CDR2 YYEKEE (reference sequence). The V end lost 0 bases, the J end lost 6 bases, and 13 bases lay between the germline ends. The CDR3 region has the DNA TGTGCCAGCAGCTTGGGAACAGGGATGGGTCAGCCCCAGCATTTT. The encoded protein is CASSLGTGMGQPQHF.

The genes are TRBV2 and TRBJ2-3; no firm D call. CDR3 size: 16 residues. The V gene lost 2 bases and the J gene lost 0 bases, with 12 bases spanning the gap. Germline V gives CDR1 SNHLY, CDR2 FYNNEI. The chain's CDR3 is CASSEWARSSTDTQYF. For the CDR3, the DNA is TGTGCCAGCAGTGAATGGGCTAGGTCTAGCACAGATACGCAGTATTTT.

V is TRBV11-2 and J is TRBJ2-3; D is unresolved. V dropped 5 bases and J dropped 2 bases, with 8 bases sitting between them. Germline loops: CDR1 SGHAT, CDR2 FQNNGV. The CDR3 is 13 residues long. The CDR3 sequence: CASSPSLTDTQYF. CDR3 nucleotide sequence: TGTGCCAGCAGCCCTTCCCTCACAGATACGCAGTATTTT.

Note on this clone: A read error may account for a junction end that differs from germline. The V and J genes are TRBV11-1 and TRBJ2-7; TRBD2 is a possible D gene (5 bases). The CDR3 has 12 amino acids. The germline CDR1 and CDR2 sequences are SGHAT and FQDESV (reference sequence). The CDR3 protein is CASSTSGYEQCF. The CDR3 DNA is TGTGCCAGCAGCACTAGTGGCTACGAGCAGTGCTTC. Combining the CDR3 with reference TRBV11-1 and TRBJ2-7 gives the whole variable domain EAEVAQSPRYKITEKSQAVAFWCDPISGHATLYWYRQILGQGPELLVQFQDESVVDDSQLPKDRFSAERLKGVDSTLKIQPAELGDSAMYLCASSTSGYEQCFGPGTRLTVT.

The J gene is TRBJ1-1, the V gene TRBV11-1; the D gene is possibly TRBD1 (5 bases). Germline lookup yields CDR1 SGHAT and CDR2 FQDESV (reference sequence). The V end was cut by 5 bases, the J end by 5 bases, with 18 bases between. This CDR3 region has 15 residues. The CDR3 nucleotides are TGTGCCAGCAGCCCCCCTGTCCCGAAGGGGACTGAAGCTTTCTTT. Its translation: CASSPPVPKGTEAFF.

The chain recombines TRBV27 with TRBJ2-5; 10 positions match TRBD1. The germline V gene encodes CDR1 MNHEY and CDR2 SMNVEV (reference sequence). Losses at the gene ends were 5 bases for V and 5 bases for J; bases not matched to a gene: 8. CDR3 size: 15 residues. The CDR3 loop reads CASSQGTGVMETQYF. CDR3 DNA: TGTGCCAGCAGTCAAGGGACAGGGGTTATGGAGACCCAGTACTTC.

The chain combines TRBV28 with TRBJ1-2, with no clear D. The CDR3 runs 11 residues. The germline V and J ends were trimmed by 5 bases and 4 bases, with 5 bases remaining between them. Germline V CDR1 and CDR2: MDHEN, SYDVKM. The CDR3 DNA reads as TGTGCCAGCAGTCGGATCTATGGCTACACCTTC. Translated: CASSRIYGYTF.

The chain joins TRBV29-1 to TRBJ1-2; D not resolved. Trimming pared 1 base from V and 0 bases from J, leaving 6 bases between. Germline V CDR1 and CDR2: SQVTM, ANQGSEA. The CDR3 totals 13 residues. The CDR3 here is CSVEGFSNYGYTF. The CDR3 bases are TGCAGCGTTGAAGGGTTTTCTAACTATGGCTACACCTTC.

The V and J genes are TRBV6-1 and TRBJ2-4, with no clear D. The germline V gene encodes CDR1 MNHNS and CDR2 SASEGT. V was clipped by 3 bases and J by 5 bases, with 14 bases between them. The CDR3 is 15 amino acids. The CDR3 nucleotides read TGTGCCAGCAGTGACATGTGGCCCCGAGAAAACATTCAGTACTTC. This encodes CASSDMWPRENIQYF.

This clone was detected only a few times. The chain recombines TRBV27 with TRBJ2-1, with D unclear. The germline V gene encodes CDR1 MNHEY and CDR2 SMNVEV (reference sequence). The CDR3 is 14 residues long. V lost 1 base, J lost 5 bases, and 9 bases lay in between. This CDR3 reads CASSLFPGHNEQFF. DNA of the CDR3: TGTGCCAGCAGTTTATTTCCAGGCCACAATGAGCAGTTCTTC.

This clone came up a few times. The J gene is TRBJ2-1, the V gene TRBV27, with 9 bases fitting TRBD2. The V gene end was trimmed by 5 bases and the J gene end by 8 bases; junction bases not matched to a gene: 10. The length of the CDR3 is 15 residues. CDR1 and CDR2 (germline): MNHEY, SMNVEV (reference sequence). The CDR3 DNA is TGTGCCAGCAGTGCGTCCTCGGGGACTAGCTATGAGCAGTTCTTC. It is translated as CASSASSGTSYEQFF.